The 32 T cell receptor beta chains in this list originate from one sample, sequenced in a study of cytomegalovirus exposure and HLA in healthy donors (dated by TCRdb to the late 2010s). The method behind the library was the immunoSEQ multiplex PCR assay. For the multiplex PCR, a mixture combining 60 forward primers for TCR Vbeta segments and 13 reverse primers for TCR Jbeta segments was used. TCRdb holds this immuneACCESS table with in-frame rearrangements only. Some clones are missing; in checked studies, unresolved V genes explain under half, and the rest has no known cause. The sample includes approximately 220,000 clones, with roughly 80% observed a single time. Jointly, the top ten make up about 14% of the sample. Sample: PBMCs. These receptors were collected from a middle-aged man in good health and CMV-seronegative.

CDR3 in DNA: TGTGCCACCAGCAGAGATCACAAGGCAGGGGAAACCGGGGAGCTGTTTTTT. Protein product: CATSRDHKAGETGELFF. The rearrangement links TRBV15 to TRBJ2-2; the D gene is possibly TRBD1 (6 bases). Germline V gene lookup returns CDR1 LNHNV and CDR2 YYDKDF (reference sequence). Trimming stripped 0 bases from V and 5 bases from J, with 16 bases between. The CDR3 consists of 17 residues.

The CDR3 nucleotides are TGTGCCAGCAGCTTACTAGCTAGGTCCGGGGAGCTGTTTTTT. Encoded protein: CASSLLARSGELFF. The chain uses TRBV7-8 and TRBJ2-2; D is perhaps TRBD2 (5 bases). In germline, CDR1 is SGHVS, CDR2 FQNEAQ. The CDR3 covers 14 residues. V was pared by 2 bases and J by 6 bases, with 10 bases between.

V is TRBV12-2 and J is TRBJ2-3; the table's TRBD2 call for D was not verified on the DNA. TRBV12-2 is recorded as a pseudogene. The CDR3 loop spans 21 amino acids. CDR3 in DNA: TGTGCAAGTCGCCATGGACTAGCGGGAGAGACGGTCCAGGCACGGACAGATACGCAGTATTTT. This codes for CASRHGLAGETVQARTDTQYF.

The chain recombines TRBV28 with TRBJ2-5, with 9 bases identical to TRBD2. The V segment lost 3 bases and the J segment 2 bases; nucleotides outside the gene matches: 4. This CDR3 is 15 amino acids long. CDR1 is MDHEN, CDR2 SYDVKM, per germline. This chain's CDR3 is CASSFKREEQETQYF. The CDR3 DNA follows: TGTGCCAGCAGTTTTAAGCGGGAGGAACAAGAGACCCAGTACTTC.

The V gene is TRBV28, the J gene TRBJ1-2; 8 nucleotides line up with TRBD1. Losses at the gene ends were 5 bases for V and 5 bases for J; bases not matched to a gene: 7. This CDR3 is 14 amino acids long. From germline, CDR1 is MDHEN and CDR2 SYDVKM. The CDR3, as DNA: TGTGCCAGCAGTCCTCAGGGGGCCGCTTATGGCTACACCTTC. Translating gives CASSPQGAAYGYTF.

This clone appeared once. The CDR3 bases are TGTGCCTGGAGTCTCGGGACAGGGGCCTACAATGAGCAGTTCTTC. This translates into CAWSLGTGAYNEQFF. The rearrangement links TRBV30 to TRBJ2-1; 10 bases map to TRBD1. In germline, CDR1 is GTSNPN, CDR2 SVGIG (reference sequence). This CDR3 contains 15 residues. The V and J ends lost 2 bases and 2 bases, in that order; junction bases with no gene match: 3.

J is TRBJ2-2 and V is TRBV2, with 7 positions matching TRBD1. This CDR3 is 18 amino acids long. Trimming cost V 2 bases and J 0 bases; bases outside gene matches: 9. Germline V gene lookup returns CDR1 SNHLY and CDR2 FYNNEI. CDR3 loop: CASSEFWDSTANTGELFF. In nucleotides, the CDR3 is TGTGCCAGCAGTGAATTTTGGGACAGCACCGCGAACACCGGGGAGCTGTTTTTT.

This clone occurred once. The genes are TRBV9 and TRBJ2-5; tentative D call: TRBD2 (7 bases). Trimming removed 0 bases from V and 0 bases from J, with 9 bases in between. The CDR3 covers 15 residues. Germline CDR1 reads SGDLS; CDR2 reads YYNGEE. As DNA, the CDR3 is TGTGCCAGCAGCGTAGTCGGGGGGCACCAAGAGACCCAGTACTTC. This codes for CASSVVGGHQETQYF.

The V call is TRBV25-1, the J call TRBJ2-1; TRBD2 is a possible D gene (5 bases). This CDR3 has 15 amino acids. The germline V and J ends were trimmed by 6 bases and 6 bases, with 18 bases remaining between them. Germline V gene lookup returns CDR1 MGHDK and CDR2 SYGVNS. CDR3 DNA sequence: TGTGCCAGCAGAAGAAATCGACGGGAATCCAATGAGCAGTTCTTC. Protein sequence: CASRRNRRESNEQFF.

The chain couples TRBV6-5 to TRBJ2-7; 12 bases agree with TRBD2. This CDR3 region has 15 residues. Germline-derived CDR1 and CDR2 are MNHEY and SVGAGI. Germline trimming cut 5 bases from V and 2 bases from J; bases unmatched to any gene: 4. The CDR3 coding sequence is TGTGCCAGCAGTCAGGCTAGCGGGGGGGCCTACGAGCAGTACTTC. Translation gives CASSQASGGAYEQYF.

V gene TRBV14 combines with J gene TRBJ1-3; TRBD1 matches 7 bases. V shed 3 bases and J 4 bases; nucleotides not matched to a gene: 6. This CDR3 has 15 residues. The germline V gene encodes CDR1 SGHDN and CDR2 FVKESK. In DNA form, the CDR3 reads TGTGCCAGCAGCCATCGAGGGGGCTCCGGAAACACCATATATTTT. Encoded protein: CASSHRGGSGNTIYF. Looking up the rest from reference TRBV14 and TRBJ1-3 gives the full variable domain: EAGVTQFPSHSVIEKGQTVTLRCDPISGHDNLYWYRRVMGKEIKFLLHFVKESKQDESGMPNNRFLAERTGGTYSTLKVQPAELEDSGVYFCASSHRGGSGNTIYFGEGSWLTVV.

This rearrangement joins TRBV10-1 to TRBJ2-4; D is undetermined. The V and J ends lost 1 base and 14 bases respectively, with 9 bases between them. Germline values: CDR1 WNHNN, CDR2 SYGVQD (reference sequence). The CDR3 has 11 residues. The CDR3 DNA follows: TGCGCCAGCAGTGAGTTGATGGCGGAGTACTTC. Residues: CASSELMAEYF.

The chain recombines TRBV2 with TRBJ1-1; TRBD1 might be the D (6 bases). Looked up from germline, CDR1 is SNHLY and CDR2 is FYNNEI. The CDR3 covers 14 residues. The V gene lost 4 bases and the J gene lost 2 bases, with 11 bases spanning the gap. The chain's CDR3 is CASSVDRVNTEAFF. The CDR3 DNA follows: TGTGCCAGCAGTGTGGACAGAGTTAACACTGAAGCTTTCTTT.

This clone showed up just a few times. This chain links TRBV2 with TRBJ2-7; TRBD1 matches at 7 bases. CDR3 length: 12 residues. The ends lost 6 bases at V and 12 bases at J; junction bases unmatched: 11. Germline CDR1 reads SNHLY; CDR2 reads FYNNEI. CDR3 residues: CASRPGTESSYF. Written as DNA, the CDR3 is TGTGCCAGCAGACCCGGGACAGAGAGCTCGTACTTC.

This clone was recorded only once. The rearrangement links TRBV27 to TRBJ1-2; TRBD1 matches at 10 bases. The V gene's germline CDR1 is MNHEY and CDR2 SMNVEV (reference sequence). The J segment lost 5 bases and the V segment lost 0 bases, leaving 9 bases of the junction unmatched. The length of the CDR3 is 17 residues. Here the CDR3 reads CASSLSRDRGSRYGYTF. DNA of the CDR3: TGTGCCAGCAGTTTATCGAGGGACAGGGGTTCGAGGTATGGCTACACCTTC.

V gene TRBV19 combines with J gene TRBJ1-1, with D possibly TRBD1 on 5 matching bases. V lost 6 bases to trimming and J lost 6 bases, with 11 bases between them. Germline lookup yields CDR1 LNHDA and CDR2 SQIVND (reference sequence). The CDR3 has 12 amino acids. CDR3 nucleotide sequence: TGTGCCAGTAGCACCCCAGGGCCTGAAGCTTTCTTT. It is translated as CASSTPGPEAFF.

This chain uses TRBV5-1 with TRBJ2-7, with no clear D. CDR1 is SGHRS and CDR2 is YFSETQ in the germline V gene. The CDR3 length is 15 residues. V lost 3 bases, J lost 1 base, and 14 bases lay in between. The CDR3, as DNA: TGCGCCAGCAGCTACGACGGGTCTCCATCCTACGAGCAGTACTTC. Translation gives CASSYDGSPSYEQYF.

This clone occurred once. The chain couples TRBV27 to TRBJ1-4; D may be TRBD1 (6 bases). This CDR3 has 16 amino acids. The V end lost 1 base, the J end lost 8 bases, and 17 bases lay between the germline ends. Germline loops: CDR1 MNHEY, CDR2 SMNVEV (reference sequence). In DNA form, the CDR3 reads TGTGCCAGCAGTTTATGGAAGGGGGGGCGCAAGGAAAAACTGTTTTTT. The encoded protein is CASSLWKGGRKEKLFF.

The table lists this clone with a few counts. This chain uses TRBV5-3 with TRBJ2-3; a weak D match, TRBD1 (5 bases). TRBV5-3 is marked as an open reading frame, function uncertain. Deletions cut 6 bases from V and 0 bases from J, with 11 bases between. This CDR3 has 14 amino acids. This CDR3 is CARIDSPSTDTQYF. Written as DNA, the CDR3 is TGTGCCAGAATCGACAGCCCTAGCACAGATACGCAGTATTTT.

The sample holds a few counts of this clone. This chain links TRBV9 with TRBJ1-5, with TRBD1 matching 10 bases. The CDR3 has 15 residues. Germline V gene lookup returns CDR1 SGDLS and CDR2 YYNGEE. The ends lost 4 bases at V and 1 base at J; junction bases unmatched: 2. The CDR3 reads CASSLGQGSNQPQHF. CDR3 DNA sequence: TGTGCCAGCAGCTTGGGACAGGGGAGCAATCAGCCCCAGCATTTT.

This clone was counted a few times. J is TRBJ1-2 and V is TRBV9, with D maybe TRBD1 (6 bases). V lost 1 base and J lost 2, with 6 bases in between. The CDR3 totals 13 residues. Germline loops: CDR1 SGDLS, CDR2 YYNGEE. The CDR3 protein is CASSVRGNYGYTF. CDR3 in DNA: TGTGCCAGCAGCGTAAGGGGGAACTATGGCTACACCTTC.

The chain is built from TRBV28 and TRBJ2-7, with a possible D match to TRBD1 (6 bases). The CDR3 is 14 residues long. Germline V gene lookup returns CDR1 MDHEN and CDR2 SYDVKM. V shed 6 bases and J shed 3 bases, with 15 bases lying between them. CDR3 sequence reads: CASSSRDNRYEQYF. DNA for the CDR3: TGTGCCAGCAGCAGTCGGGACAACCGCTACGAGCAGTACTTC.

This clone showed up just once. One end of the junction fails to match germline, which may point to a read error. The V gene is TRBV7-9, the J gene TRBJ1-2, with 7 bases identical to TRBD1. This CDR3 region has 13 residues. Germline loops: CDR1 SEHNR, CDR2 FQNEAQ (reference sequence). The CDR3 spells CSSSLGQPYGYTF. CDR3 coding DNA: TGTTCCAGCAGCTTGGGACAGCCCTATGGCTACACCTTC.

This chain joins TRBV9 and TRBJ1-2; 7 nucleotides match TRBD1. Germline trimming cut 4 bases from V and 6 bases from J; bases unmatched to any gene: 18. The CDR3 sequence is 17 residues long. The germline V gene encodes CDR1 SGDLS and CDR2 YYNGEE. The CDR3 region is CASSPASRQGEGDGYTF. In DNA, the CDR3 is TGTGCCAGCAGCCCAGCTAGTCGACAGGGAGAGGGGGATGGCTACACCTTC.

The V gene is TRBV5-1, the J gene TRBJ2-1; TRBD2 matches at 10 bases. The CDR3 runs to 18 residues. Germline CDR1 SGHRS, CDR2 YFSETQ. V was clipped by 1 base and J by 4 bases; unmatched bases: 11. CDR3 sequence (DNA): TGCGCCAGCAGCTTGACTGAATCTGGACTAGCGGTGTACAATGAGCAGTTCTTC. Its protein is CASSLTESGLAVYNEQFF.

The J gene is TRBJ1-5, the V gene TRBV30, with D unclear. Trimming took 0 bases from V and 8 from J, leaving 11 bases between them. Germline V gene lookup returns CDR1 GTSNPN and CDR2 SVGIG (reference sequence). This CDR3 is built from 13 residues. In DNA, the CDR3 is TGTGCCTGGAGTGTACCCTCTATTGAGCCCCAGCATTTT. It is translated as CAWSVPSIEPQHF. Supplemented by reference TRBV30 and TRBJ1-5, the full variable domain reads SQTIHQWPATLVQPVGSPLSLECTVEGTSNPNLYWYRQAAGRGLQLLFYSVGIGQISSEVPQNLSASRPQDRQFILSSKKLLLSDSGFYLCAWSVPSIEPQHFGDGTRLSIL.

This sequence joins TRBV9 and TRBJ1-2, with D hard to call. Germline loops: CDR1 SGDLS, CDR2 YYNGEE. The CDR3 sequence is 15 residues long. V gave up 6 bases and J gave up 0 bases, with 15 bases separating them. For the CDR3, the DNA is TGTGCCAGCACACCGATTCTAGATGCTAACTATGGCTACACCTTC. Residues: CASTPILDANYGYTF.

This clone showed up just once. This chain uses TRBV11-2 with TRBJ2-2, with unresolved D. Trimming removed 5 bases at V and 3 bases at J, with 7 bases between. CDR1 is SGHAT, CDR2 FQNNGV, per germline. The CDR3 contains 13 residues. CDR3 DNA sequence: TGTGCCAGCAGCCCACAGTACACCGGGGAGCTGTTTTTT. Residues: CASSPQYTGELFF.

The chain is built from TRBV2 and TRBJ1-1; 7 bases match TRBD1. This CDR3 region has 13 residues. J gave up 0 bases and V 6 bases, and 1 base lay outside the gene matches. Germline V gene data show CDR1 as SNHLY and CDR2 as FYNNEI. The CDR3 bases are TGTGCCAGCAGGGGACAGATGAACACTGAAGCTTTCTTT. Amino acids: CASRGQMNTEAFF.

CDR3 sequence (DNA): TGCAGCGTTGACTGTACATCTCGGGGTAGCAATCAGCCCCAGCATTTT. Protein sequence: CSVDCTSRGSNQPQHF. V is TRBV29-1 and J is TRBJ1-5; D is uncertain. V lost 3 bases and J 0 bases, leaving 15 bases between the germline ends. CDR3 length equals 16 residues. CDR1 is SQVTM and CDR2 is ANQGSEA in the germline V gene.

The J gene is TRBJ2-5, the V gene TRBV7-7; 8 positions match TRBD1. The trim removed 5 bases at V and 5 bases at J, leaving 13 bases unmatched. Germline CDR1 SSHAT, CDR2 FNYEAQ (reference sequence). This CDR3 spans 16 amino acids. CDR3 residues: CASSIYPTGVGETQYF. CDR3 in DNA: TGTGCCAGCAGCATATATCCGACAGGGGTCGGGGAGACCCAGTACTTC. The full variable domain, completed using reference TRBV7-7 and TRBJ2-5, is GAGVSQSPRYKVTKRGQDVTLRCDPISSHATLYWYQQALGQGPEFLTYFNYEAQPDKSGLPSDRFSAERPEGSISTLTIQRTEQRDSAMYRCASSIYPTGVGETQYFGPGTRLLVL.

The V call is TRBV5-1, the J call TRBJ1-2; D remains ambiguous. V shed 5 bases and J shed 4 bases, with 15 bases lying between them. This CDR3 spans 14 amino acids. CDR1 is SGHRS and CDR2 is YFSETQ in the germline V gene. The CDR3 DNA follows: TGCGCCAGCAGACCCGAAGGATCGGGCTATGGCTACACCTTC. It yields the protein CASRPEGSGYGYTF.